The clone carrying this T cell receptor beta chain was observed at least ten times. After removal of 5 bases from V and 14 bases from J, the junction contained 13 bases not matched to a gene. Germline values: CDR1 ENHRY, CDR2 SYGVKD. The CDR3 runs 14 residues. This entry belongs to a study of human T cells and chemical hapten exposure. Study-level background: Patch tests of 0.01% DPC on the upper back were read at 6 days.

Indicated time point: patch test 1, 2 weeks after DPC sensitization. Treatment noted: therapeutic diphenylcyclopropenone sensitization with weekly scalp DPC. Library construction involved attaching unique molecular identifiers to individual cDNA molecules, which allowed quantitative, reproducible TCR counting. Using its own MiXCR run on the RACE reads, TCRdb lists one record per CDR3 protein. The top ten hold about 1.6% of the sample, which has over 75,000 distinct CDR3 sequences, about 6.8% seen once. The source is a woman aged 25 to 39 with alopecia areata. Some clones in this sample may be carry-over from other donors' samples. The V call is TRBV10-3, the J call TRBJ2-3; the match to TRBD1 covers 10 bases. Sequenced material: whole blood, taken in connection with sensitization to the hapten diphenylcyclopropenone (DPC). The CDR3 protein is CAISSGTGELPTYF. In nucleotides, the CDR3 is TGTGCCATCAGTTCCGGGACAGGGGAGTTGCCGACGTATTTT.